These T cell receptor beta chains were read from a single sample in a study of blood T cells in healthy people across ages. One entry per CDR3 protein, called by TCRdb with MiXCR from the 5' RACE reads. The sample has about 580,000 distinct CDR3 sequences, 40% to 55% seen once; the top ten hold roughly 24%. Input material: blood. These receptors were collected from a man older than 75 in good health. CDR3s leave out the opening cysteine and the closing phenylalanine or tryptophan. A D gene is named only where the DNA matches it firmly.

TRBD1	TRBV12-3/TRBV12-4	TRBJ1-2	ASRPWDRGNGYT
TRBD2	TRBV28	TRBJ2-7	ASMALLAGESEQY
TRBD1	TRBV6-6	-	ASSFGRQGANNEQY
-	TRBV6-6	TRBJ2-7	ASSYSGGLYEQY
-	TRBV9	TRBJ2-3	ASSVPQDSGADTQY
TRBD1	TRBV7-9	TRBJ1-1	ASSLPRDRDKNTEAF
-	TRBV5-1	TRBJ1-2	ASSLALRYGYT
-	TRBV7-9	TRBJ2-3	ASSLARTPSTDTQY
TRBD2	TRBV5-4	TRBJ2-1	ASSTPSGGASYNEQF
TRBD2	TRBV10-3	TRBJ2-5	AISESGTSGSETQY
-	TRBV10-3	TRBJ2-1	AISESRGGYNEQF
-	TRBV7-2	TRBJ2-7	ASSLAAEGPYEQY
-	TRBV7-9	-	ASSLVAGQGHYEQY